The present TCR beta chain was sequenced within a study of shared clonotypes between healthy human individuals. Regarding the study as a whole: In this cohort, only blood was sampled, and tissue repertoires likely differ.

Here immunoSEQ multiplex PCR was the method, and the copy in TCRdb shows in-frame clones only, minus some. The sample consists of millions of clones, approximately 95% of them appearing once. Per germline, CDR1 SGHRS and CDR2 YFSETQ. J was trimmed by 6 bases and V by 1 base; bases with no gene match: 8. The CDR3 spans 16 residues. For this clone: The antigen is unknown.

V gene TRBV5-1 combines with J gene TRBJ2-1, with TRBD2 matching 9 bases. The origin of this receptor is a man aged 18-30 years in good health. Some clones in this sample may be carry-over from other donors' samples. Sequenced input: naive CD4+ T cells from PBMCs. As for subset: CD45RA+ positively selected. The CDR3 sequence: CASSLIAASGANEQFF. For the CDR3, the DNA is TGCGCCAGCAGCTTGATAGCGGCTAGCGGGGCCAATGAGCAGTTCTTC.